This T cell receptor (beta chain) was captured by sequencing in a study of cytomegalovirus exposure and HLA in healthy donors. This clone was seen a handful of times. Its antigen remains unidentified. A read error may account for a junction end that differs from germline. This CDR3 has 18 residues. Germline values: CDR1 SEHNR, CDR2 FQNEAQ (reference sequence). Regarding the study as a whole: For most TCR beta V segments, an earlier analysis put the productive rate at about 87% or about 30% of the time. In vitro data verified a few CMV-associated chains as specific for CMV antigens.

The PCR employed 60 Vbeta primers together with 13 Jbeta primers. TCRdb's copy holds only in-frame clones and misses some; the assay was immunoSEQ multiplex PCR. Among some 150,000 clones listed, over 80% were seen once. Healthy people donating bone marrow made up the donors. Unrecorded immune exposure was likely among donors, who were nominally healthy when sampled. The sample comprised PBMCs. This sequence originates from a woman aged 18-29 years in good health and CMV-seronegative. The rearrangement uses TRBV7-9 and TRBJ1-6; perhaps TRBD1 as D (6 bases). In nucleotides, the CDR3 is TGTTCCAGCAGCTTAACAGGAACAGGGAAACCGTATAATTCACCCCTCCACTTT. Amino acids: CSSSLTGTGKPYNSPLHF.